These 2 T cell receptor beta chains originate from one sample sequenced in a study of T cell responses to AZD1222 COVID-19 vaccine. Measured with immunoSEQ multiplex PCR; TCRdb has only the in-frame clones, and not every one. The sample has some 120,000 clones, 90% to 95% seen once; the top ten hold 2.5% to 3.5%. The sequenced sample was peripheral blood, obtained on day 0 of AZD1222 vaccination. These receptors were collected from an adult in good health.

This clone was seen a handful of times. The chain joins TRBV15 to TRBJ2-1; 7 bases fit TRBD1. The trim removed 9 bases at V and 4 bases at J, leaving 9 bases unmatched. The CDR3 spans 14 residues. The germline V gene has CDR1 LNHNV and CDR2 YYDKDF (reference sequence). The CDR3 is CATNEGGAYNEQFF. CDR3 DNA sequence: TGTGCCACTAACGAAGGGGGCGCGTACAATGAGCAGTTCTTC.

V gene TRBV25-1 combines with J gene TRBJ2-4; D might be TRBD2 (5 bases). The V gene lost 6 bases and the J gene lost 13 bases, with 16 bases spanning the gap. The CDR3 totals 12 residues. Germline CDR1 and CDR2: MGHDK and SYGVNS. CDR3 nucleotide sequence: TGTGCCAGCAGGGGAGCGGTTGGTTCCCAGTACTTC. Translation gives CASRGAVGSQYF.